This T cell receptor (beta chain) was recorded in a study of T cell responses to AZD1222 COVID-19 vaccine. This CDR3 has 13 residues. Germline V CDR1 and CDR2: SNHLY, FYNNEI. V was shortened by 7 bases and J by 3 bases, with 12 bases between the two germline ends. Produced via immunoSEQ multiplex PCR; TCRdb's table is partial and in-frame only. Of about 150,000 clones in the sample, 85% to 95% are singletons; the top ten hold approximately 6.5%. This clone has a handful of counts. Its specificity is not known. Study findings and constraints: Repertoires were collected only later (after the peak T cell response had occurred).

Sample: peripheral blood, taken 28 days after the second AZD1222 dose. This clonotype originated in an adult who received the AZD1222 COVID-19 vaccine. V is TRBV2 and J is TRBJ1-1; tentatively, D is TRBD1 (5 bases). The CDR3 here is CASKDSTDTEAFF. In DNA, the CDR3 is TGTGCCAGCAAAGATTCGACAGACACTGAAGCTTTCTTT.